This entry lists 20 T cell receptor beta chains sequenced from one sample in a study of radiation and T cells in renal cell carcinoma. The assay was immunoSEQ multiplex PCR, and TCRdb's table has in-frame clones only and misses some. The sample shows 120,000 or so clones, 65% to 85% of them seen only once. This sample's time point: blood 2 weeks post-SBRT. Treatment denoted: 15 Gy SBRT to primary tumor, nephrectomy 4 weeks later. The specimen was blood, collected from a patient whose treatment included radiotherapy and nephrectomy. The receptors come from a man aged 50-60 years with renal cell carcinoma.

The chain recombines TRBV7-2 with TRBJ1-5; possible D gene TRBD1, 5 bases. From germline, CDR1 is SGHTA and CDR2 FQGNSA. V was shortened by 10 bases and J by 5 bases, with 18 bases between the two germline ends. This CDR3 is built from 14 residues. CDR3 sequence (DNA): TGTGCCACCCGCCCGGGGACGACCGATCAGCCCCAGCATTTT. Residues: CATRPGTTDQPQHF.

This chain joins TRBV29-1 and TRBJ1-4; 8 bases agree with TRBD1. With 6 bases clipped from V and 6 bases from J, the junction kept 9 bases outside the gene matches. The germline CDR1 and CDR2 sequences are SQVTM and ANQGSEA. The CDR3 sequence is 14 residues long. Here the CDR3 reads CSVAPGGGDEKLFF. CDR3 DNA sequence: TGCAGCGTGGCCCCAGGGGGCGGGGATGAAAAACTGTTTTTT. Variable domain in full (rest from reference TRBV29-1 and TRBJ1-4): SAVISQKPSRDICQRGTSLTIQCQVDSQVTMMFWYRQQPGQSLTLIATANQGSEATYESGFVIDKFPISRPNLTFSTLTVSNMSPEDSSIYLCSVAPGGGDEKLFFGSGTQLSVL.

The CDR3 DNA reads as TGTGCCAGCATAGGCCTAGCCAACACCGGGGAGCTGTTTTTT. Translation gives CASIGLANTGELFF. The gene calls are TRBV6-6 and TRBJ2-2, with a possible D match to TRBD2 (5 bases). V gave up 7 bases and J gave up 2 bases, with 11 bases separating them. This CDR3 has 14 amino acids. CDR1 and CDR2 (germline): MNHNY, SVGAGI (reference sequence).

This clone appeared a few times. The rearrangement links TRBV2 to TRBJ1-5, with D tentatively TRBD1 (5 bases). Germline-derived CDR1 and CDR2 are SNHLY and FYNNEI. The CDR3 has 13 amino acids. V gave up 4 bases and J gave up 4 bases, with 8 bases separating them. The CDR3 loop is CASSAGLNQPQHF. The DNA of the CDR3 is TGTGCCAGCAGTGCGGGGCTGAATCAGCCCCAGCATTTT.

This chain links TRBV7-8 with TRBJ2-5, with a possible D match to TRBD1 (6 bases). Germline values: CDR1 SGHVS, CDR2 FQNEAQ. Trimming removed 5 bases at V and 1 base at J, with 8 bases between. The length of the CDR3 is 13 residues. CDR3 amino acids: CASSTGSQETQYF. CDR3 DNA sequence: TGTGCCAGCAGCACAGGGAGCCAAGAGACCCAGTACTTC. The full variable domain, its missing parts supplied by reference TRBV7-8 and TRBJ2-5, is GAGVSQSPRYKVAKRGQDVALRCDPISGHVSLFWYQQALGQGPEFLTYFQNEAQLDKSGLPSDRFFAERPEGSVSTLKIQRTQQEDSAVYLCASSTGSQETQYFGPGTRLLVL.

The genes are TRBV5-1 and TRBJ2-1, with TRBD1 identical over 7 bases. Germline lookup yields CDR1 SGHRS and CDR2 YFSETQ. The trim removed 4 bases at V and 7 bases at J, leaving 8 bases unmatched. The CDR3 has 14 residues. CDR3 DNA: TGCGCCAGCAGCCCCTCAGCAGGGGGAAATGAGCAGTTCTTC. Protein: CASSPSAGGNEQFF.

The chain has TRBV27 and TRBJ2-7; TRBD2 matches at 8 bases. V shed 8 bases, J shed 7 bases, and the junction held 13 bases outside the gene matches. CDR3 length equals 14 residues. Germline V gene sequence: CDR1 MNHEY, CDR2 SMNVEV (reference sequence). The CDR3 bases are TGTGCCAGCGGACTAACTCAGCTAGCGGGTGAGCAGTACTTC. It codes for CASGLTQLAGEQYF.

This clone was picked up one time. In DNA, the CDR3 is TGCGCCAGCAGCTTGGTACAGGGCGAAGCAGATACGCAGTATTTT. Its translation: CASSLVQGEADTQYF. V is TRBV5-1 and J is TRBJ2-3, with D perhaps TRBD1 (6 bases). With 0 bases removed from V and 4 bases from J, the gap between germline ends came to 12 bases. Looked up from germline, CDR1 is SGHRS and CDR2 is YFSETQ. This CDR3 is 15 amino acids long.

The rearrangement joins TRBV5-1 to TRBJ1-3; D not resolved. Trimming cost V 0 bases and J 4 bases, with 11 bases left between them. Germline assignment: CDR1 SGHRS and CDR2 YFSETQ. The CDR3 totals 15 residues. CDR3 DNA: TGCGCCAGCAGCTTGGCTAGTCTCGAAGGAAACACCATATATTTT. Amino acids: CASSLASLEGNTIYF.

The J gene is TRBJ2-5, the V gene TRBV10-3; 8 bases match TRBD1. The germline CDR1 and CDR2 sequences are ENHRY and SYGVKD. CDR3 size: 12 residues. Trimming at V came to 8 bases and at J to 3 bases, leaving 2 bases not matched to a gene. In DNA, the CDR3 is TGTGCCATCTCGGGACAGGAAGAGACCCAGTACTTC. This codes for CAISGQEETQYF.

V usage is TRBV4-1 and J usage is TRBJ2-7; D may be TRBD2 (5 bases). The germline CDR1 and CDR2 sequences are MGHRA and YSYEKL. V was shortened by 1 base and J by 6 bases, with 13 bases between the two germline ends. The CDR3 extends over 14 amino acids. CDR3 sequence reads: CASSQVLRAVEQYF. CDR3 sequence (DNA): TGCGCCAGCAGCCAAGTTTTAAGAGCGGTCGAGCAGTACTTC.

This sequence joins TRBV11-2 and TRBJ1-2; 9 positions match TRBD1. Looked up from germline, CDR1 is SGHAT and CDR2 is FQNNGV. V gave up 5 bases and J gave up 6 bases; unmatched junction bases: 10. The CDR3 is 15 amino acids. The CDR3: CASSPRTGVWHGYTF. The CDR3 DNA reads TGTGCCAGCAGCCCGAGGACAGGGGTATGGCATGGCTACACCTTC.

This CDR3 is CASSFGQFYGYTF. Here the CDR3 DNA reads TGTGCCAGCAGCTTTGGACAGTTCTATGGCTACACCTTC. The rearrangement uses TRBV6-5 and TRBJ1-2; D possibly corresponds to TRBD1 (6 bases). The CDR3 covers 13 residues. V lost 6 bases, J lost 4 bases, and 12 bases lay in between. Germline loops: CDR1 MNHEY, CDR2 SVGAGI.

The chain is built from TRBV2 and TRBJ2-7, with 7 bases that match TRBD2. After removal of 5 bases from V and 2 bases from J, the junction contained 6 bases not matched to a gene. The CDR3 is 14 amino acids. Germline CDR1 reads SNHLY; CDR2 reads FYNNEI. CDR3: CASSWLAETYEQYF. The CDR3 nucleotides are TGTGCCAGCAGTTGGCTAGCGGAGACCTACGAGCAGTACTTC. Based on the CDR3 plus reference TRBV2 and TRBJ2-7, the full variable domain is EPEVTQTPSHQVTQMGQEVILRCVPISNHLYFYWYRQILGQKVEFLVSFYNNEISEKSEIFDDQFSVERPDGSNFTLKIRSTKLEDSAMYFCASSWLAETYEQYFGPGTRLTVT.

This chain connects TRBV6-5 to TRBJ2-7; tentatively, D is TRBD2 (6 bases). Trimming pared 2 bases from V and 4 bases from J, leaving 12 bases between. The CDR3 has 14 residues. The V gene's germline CDR1 is MNHEY and CDR2 SVGAGI. DNA for the CDR3: TGTGCCAGCAGTTACGGGACGGGAGTTTACGAGCAGTACTTC. Its translation is CASSYGTGVYEQYF.

The chain combines TRBV30 with TRBJ2-7; 7 bases line up with TRBD1. The CDR3 is made up of 13 amino acids. Per the germline V gene, CDR1 is GTSNPN and CDR2 is SVGIG (reference sequence). V was clipped by 2 bases and J by 3 bases; unmatched bases: 4. The CDR3 coding sequence is TGTGCCTGGAGTCGGACAGGTTACTACGAGCAGTACTTC. It codes for CAWSRTGYYEQYF.

This rearrangement joins TRBV6-1 to TRBJ2-1; TRBD2 might be the D (6 bases). Looked up from germline, CDR1 is MNHNS and CDR2 is SASEGT. With 3 bases removed from V and 2 bases from J, the gap between germline ends came to 8 bases. The CDR3 spans 14 residues. CDR3 nucleotides: TGTGCCAGCAGTGAGGGCGGGGCCTACAATGAGCAGTTCTTC. It yields the protein CASSEGGAYNEQFF.

CDR3 coding DNA: TGTGCCAGCAGCCCCATTTGGGACACCGGGGAGCTGTTTTTT. Its protein is CASSPIWDTGELFF. The J gene is TRBJ2-2, the V gene TRBV11-2; D not resolved. CDR3 length equals 14 residues. Trimming left V 5 bases short and J 3 bases short, with 10 bases between. CDR1 is SGHAT and CDR2 is FQNNGV in the germline V gene.

The chain joins TRBV7-9 to TRBJ2-1; TRBD1 or TRBD2 may be the D gene (5 bases each). Germline CDR1 is SEHNR and CDR2 is FQNEAQ (reference sequence). CDR3 length equals 17 residues. V lost 5 bases and J lost 2, with 19 bases in between. CDR3 nucleotides: TGTGCCAGCAGCACCACCACGGGACGGTACCCCTACAATGAGCAGTTCTTC. Amino acid sequence: CASSTTTGRYPYNEQFF.

This clone was detected only once. The chain uses TRBV19 and TRBJ2-1, with D tentatively TRBD1 (8 bases). The CDR3 is 15 residues long. Trimming pared 6 bases from V and 3 bases from J, leaving 15 bases between. Germline V gene lookup returns CDR1 LNHDA and CDR2 SQIVND (reference sequence). The CDR3 region is CASRSTGGVYNEQFF. The CDR3, as DNA: TGTGCCAGTAGGAGTACAGGGGGGGTCTACAATGAGCAGTTCTTC.